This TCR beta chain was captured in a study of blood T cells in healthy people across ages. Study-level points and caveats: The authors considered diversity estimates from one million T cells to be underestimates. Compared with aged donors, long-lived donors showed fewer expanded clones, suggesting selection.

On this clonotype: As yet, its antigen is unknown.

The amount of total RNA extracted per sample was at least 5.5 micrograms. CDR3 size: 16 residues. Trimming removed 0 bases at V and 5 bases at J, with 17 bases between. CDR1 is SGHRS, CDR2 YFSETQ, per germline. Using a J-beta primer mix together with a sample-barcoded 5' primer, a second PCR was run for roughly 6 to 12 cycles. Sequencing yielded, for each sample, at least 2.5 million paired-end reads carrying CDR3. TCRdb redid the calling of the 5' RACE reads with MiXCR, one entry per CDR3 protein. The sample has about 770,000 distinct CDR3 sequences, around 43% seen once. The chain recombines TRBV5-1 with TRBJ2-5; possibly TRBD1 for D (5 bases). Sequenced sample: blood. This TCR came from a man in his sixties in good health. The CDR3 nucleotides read TGCGCCAGCAGCTTGGTGGGCAGGGTGCGTGGCGAGACCCAGTACTTC. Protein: CASSLVGRVRGETQYF.